A single sample gave rise to the 27 T cell receptor beta chains below, sequenced in a study of T-cell memory formation after mild COVID-19. TCRdb called the 5' RACE reads again in MiXCR, with one record for every CDR3 protein. The table has 550,000 to 650,000 distinct CDR3 sequences, about 18% seen once. Sequencing was done on a sample of PBMCs or a T cell subset sorted from them (not recorded which). The receptors here all came from an adult woman who had mild COVID-19 (a few samples of this study predate the infection). Cell type and time point are not known.

This rearrangement joins TRBV9 to TRBJ2-1; 16 positions agree with TRBD2. The CDR3 spans 16 residues. CDR1 is SGDLS and CDR2 is YYNGEE in the germline V gene. V was clipped by 2 bases and J by 8 bases; unmatched bases: 4. The CDR3 sequence: CASSVGTSGRGYEQFF. The CDR3 DNA reads as TGTGCCAGCAGCGTGGGGACTAGCGGGAGGGGGTATGAGCAGTTCTTC. Looking up the rest from reference TRBV9 and TRBJ2-1 gives the full variable domain: DSGVTQTPKHLITATGQRVTLRCSPRSGDLSVYWYQQSLDQGLQFLIQYYNGEERAKGNILERFSAQQFPDLHSELNLSSLELGDSALYFCASSVGTSGRGYEQFFGPGTRLTVL.

The rearrangement links TRBV12-3 or TRBV12-4 to TRBJ1-1; no firm D call. The CDR3 has 13 amino acids. V lost 7 bases, J lost 0 bases, and 9 bases lay in between. CDR3 DNA: TGTGCCAGCACCGCGACTGTGAACACTGAAGCTTTCTTT. Protein sequence: CASTATVNTEAFF.

The chain is built from TRBV9 and TRBJ2-5; TRBD2 agrees at 9 bases. V shed 3 bases, J shed 5 bases, and the junction held 11 bases outside the gene matches. Per germline, CDR1 SGDLS and CDR2 YYNGEE. The CDR3 length is 16 residues. The CDR3 nucleotides read TGTGCCAGCAGCGGATTACTAAGCGGGGGGAGGGAGACCCAGTACTTC. Translating it yields CASSGLLSGGRETQYF.

This clonotype was seen a handful of times. The chain links TRBV7-7 to TRBJ2-1; TRBD1 might be the D (5 bases). CDR3 length equals 16 residues. CDR1 is SSHAT and CDR2 is FNYEAQ in the germline V gene (reference sequence). V lost 5 bases to trimming and J lost 9 bases, with 23 bases between them. CDR3 bases: TGTGCCAGCAGCCCCAACCCGTCGGCAGGGTCCGGTGAGCAGTTCTTC. This encodes CASSPNPSAGSGEQFF.

CDR3 amino acids: CASRAPGQATDTQYF. CDR3 bases: TGTGCCAGCAGGGCTCCGGGACAGGCCACAGATACGCAGTATTTT. The chain joins TRBV5-4 to TRBJ2-3, with TRBD1 matching 8 bases. The J segment lost 2 bases and the V segment lost 5 bases, leaving 7 bases of the junction unmatched. CDR1 and CDR2 (germline): SGHNT, YYREEE (reference sequence). There are 15 residues in the CDR3. Full variable domain (missing parts from reference TRBV5-4 and TRBJ2-3): ETGVTQSPTHLIKTRGQQVTLRCSSQSGHNTVSWYQQALGQGPQFIFQYYREEENGRGNFPPRFSGLQFPNYSSELNVNALELDDSALYLCASRAPGQATDTQYFGPGTRLTVL.

The genes are TRBV7-6 and TRBJ2-2; D is unresolved. V was clipped by 4 bases and J by 6 bases, with 12 bases between them. The length of the CDR3 is 14 residues. Per germline, CDR1 SGHVS and CDR2 FNYEAQ. The CDR3: CASSSPKNAGELFF. In nucleotides, the CDR3 is TGTGCCAGCAGCTCTCCGAAGAATGCCGGGGAGCTGTTTTTT.

This clonotype has only a few counts. The gene calls are TRBV20-1 and TRBJ2-3; D might be TRBD1 (6 bases). Trimming shortened V by 2 bases and J by 5 bases, and 20 bases separated the two germline ends. The CDR3 has 16 residues. CDR1 DFQATT and CDR2 SNEGSKA come from the germline V gene (reference sequence). The chain's CDR3 is CSARLTGSLRGDTQYF. Written as DNA, the CDR3 is TGCAGTGCTAGACTTACAGGGTCGCTTCGGGGAGATACGCAGTATTTT.

V is TRBV2 and J is TRBJ2-7; 12 nucleotides match TRBD2. CDR3 length equals 13 residues. V lost 8 bases, J lost 6 bases, and 5 bases stayed unmatched. CDR1 is SNHLY, CDR2 FYNNEI, per germline. CDR3: CASRTSGTVEQYF. CDR3 bases: TGTGCCAGCCGGACTAGCGGGACGGTCGAGCAGTACTTC.

V gene TRBV2 combines with J gene TRBJ2-2; D may be TRBD2 (5 bases). Germline CDR1 SNHLY, CDR2 FYNNEI. CDR3 length: 14 amino acids. Trimming removed 7 bases from V and 4 bases from J, with 13 bases in between. The DNA of the CDR3 is TGTGCCAGCAAAGCGGAGAGGACCACCGGGGAGCTGTTTTTT. Translating it yields CASKAERTTGELFF.

This clonotype was seen a few times. V usage is TRBV24-1 and J usage is TRBJ2-7; 11 nucleotides line up with TRBD2. Per germline, CDR1 KGHDR and CDR2 SFDVKD. After removal of 8 bases from V and 3 bases from J, the junction contained 11 bases not matched to a gene. The CDR3 contains 16 residues. The CDR3 nucleotides read TGTGCCACCAAATTGGGGGGGACTAGCGGTATCTACGAGCAGTACTTC. Its protein product is CATKLGGTSGIYEQYF.

This clonotype was recorded a few times. V and J are TRBV20-1 and TRBJ2-7; D possibly uses TRBD1 or TRBD2 (5 bases each). The V gene's germline CDR1 is DFQATT and CDR2 SNEGSKA (reference sequence). V was cut by 4 bases and J by 2 bases, with 18 bases left in between. The CDR3 has 15 amino acids. The CDR3 loop is CSATRAGTETYEQYF. The CDR3 region has the DNA TGCAGTGCTACCCGAGCCGGGACGGAAACCTACGAGCAGTACTTC.

Many counts were recorded for this clonotype. The V call is TRBV27, the J call TRBJ1-2; 7 positions match TRBD1. V was pared by 3 bases and J by 3 bases, with 1 base of the junction left unmatched. CDR1 and CDR2 from the germline V gene are MNHEY and SMNVEV (reference sequence). The CDR3 contains 13 residues. As DNA, the CDR3 is TGTGCCAGCAGTTTCGACAGGGACTATGGCTACACCTTC. It is translated as CASSFDRDYGYTF.

This clonotype has just a few counts. The chain combines TRBV12-3 or TRBV12-4 with TRBJ1-1; no reliable D call. The CDR3 length is 15 residues. Trimming stripped 4 bases from V and 6 bases from J, with 18 bases between. The CDR3: CASSSYLVHRAEAFF. CDR3 nucleotide sequence: TGTGCCAGCAGTTCCTACCTAGTTCACAGAGCTGAAGCTTTCTTT.

There are a few counts of this clonotype. This chain connects TRBV9 to TRBJ1-2; maybe TRBD1 (6 bases). In germline, CDR1 is SGDLS, CDR2 YYNGEE. The CDR3 runs to 13 residues. Trimming took off 0 bases at V and 3 bases at J, with 6 bases between the two ends. CDR3 sequence reads: CASSVGQDYGYTF. CDR3 nucleotide sequence: TGTGCCAGCAGCGTAGGACAGGACTATGGCTACACCTTC.

A few counts support this clonotype. This chain uses TRBV6-2 or TRBV6-3 with TRBJ2-3, with 7 bases aligning to TRBD2. Per germline, CDR1 MNHEY and CDR2 SVGEGT. The CDR3 consists of 16 residues. Losses at the gene ends were 2 bases for V and 2 bases for J; bases not matched to a gene: 7. CDR3 nucleotides: TGTGCCAGCAGTTACGCCGCGGGGGTAATCACAGATACGCAGTATTTT. It encodes CASSYAAGVITDTQYF.

Only a few counts were recorded for this clonotype. The gene calls are TRBV6-5 and TRBJ2-1; 9 bases are a match to TRBD2. V was pared by 6 bases and J by 4 bases, with 1 base of the junction left unmatched. The V gene's germline CDR1 is MNHEY and CDR2 SVGAGI. This CDR3 comprises 13 residues. This chain's CDR3 is CASRTSGYNEQFF. The CDR3 DNA reads TGTGCCAGCAGGACTAGCGGATACAATGAGCAGTTCTTC.

There are a few counts of this clonotype. CDR3 sequence: CASSQARLSGVEGQNPEAFF. In DNA form, the CDR3 reads TGTGCCAGCAGTCAAGCGAGGCTCTCTGGGGTCGAGGGGCAAAACCCTGAAGCTTTCTTT. The J gene is TRBJ1-1, the V gene TRBV6-2 or TRBV6-3; TRBD1 might be the D (5 bases). Trimming removed 5 bases from V and 6 bases from J, with 34 bases in between. The CDR3 sequence is 20 residues long. CDR1 MNHEY and CDR2 SVGEGT come from the germline V gene.

V gene TRBV19 combines with J gene TRBJ2-4; D is uncertain. The ends were cut back, 1 base at V and 8 bases at J, with 3 bases in the middle. The germline gives CDR1 LNHDA, CDR2 SQIVND (reference sequence). CDR3 length: 11 amino acids. The CDR3 DNA is TGTGCCAGTAGTATAGGGGACATTCAGTACTTC. It yields the protein CASSIGDIQYF. Drawing the rest from reference TRBV19 and TRBJ2-4, the complete variable domain is DGGITQSPKYLFRKEGQNVTLSCEQNLNHDAMYWYRQDPGQGLRLIYYSQIVNDFQKGDIAEGYSVSREKKESFPLTVTSAQKNPTAFYLCASSIGDIQYFGAGTRLSVL.

J is TRBJ2-2 and V is TRBV12-3 or TRBV12-4; D gene unclear. Trimming removed 0 bases from V and 6 bases from J, with 5 bases in between. The CDR3 has 13 amino acids. CDR3 sequence reads: CASSLAHPGELFF. The CDR3, as DNA: TGTGCCAGCAGTTTAGCCCATCCCGGGGAGCTGTTTTTT.

The chain employs TRBV19 and TRBJ1-5; no definite D call. V shed 9 bases and J shed 10 bases, with 16 bases lying between them. This CDR3 spans 12 amino acids. Germline-derived CDR1 and CDR2 are LNHDA and SQIVND (reference sequence). The CDR3 region is CASSWGEGPQHF. In nucleotides, the CDR3 is TGTGCCAGCAGCTGGGGTGAGGGACCCCAGCATTTT.

The CDR3 nucleotides read TGTGCCAGCACCAGGAGGGAGAACGAGCAGTACTTC. It encodes CASTRRENEQYF. V is TRBV12-3 or TRBV12-4 and J is TRBJ2-7, with D tentatively TRBD2 (6 bases). Trimming took off 7 bases at V and 5 bases at J, with 12 bases between the two ends. The CDR3 extends over 12 amino acids.

This clonotype occurred a few times. CDR3 coding DNA: TGTGCCAGCAGCACTGGGGGGGCTCGGTGGACGCAGTATTTT. Translated: CASSTGGARWTQYF. This chain connects TRBV7-2 to TRBJ2-3, with D perhaps matching TRBD2 (7 bases). The CDR3 is 14 residues long. Trimming removed 5 bases at V and 9 bases at J, with 18 bases between. CDR1 and CDR2 (germline): SGHTA, FQGNSA.

This chain's CDR3 is CSVVQPSFSGANVLTF. Here the CDR3 DNA reads TGCAGCGTTGTCCAGCCCTCCTTCTCTGGGGCCAACGTCCTGACTTTC. This sequence joins TRBV29-1 and TRBJ2-6; D is undetermined. Trimming stripped 4 bases from V and 0 bases from J, with 13 bases between. This CDR3 is 16 amino acids long. Germline loops: CDR1 SQVTM, CDR2 ANQGSEA.

CDR3 DNA: TGCAGTGCTAGAGATGGGGGACACGAAGCTTTCTTT. Encoded protein: CSARDGGHEAFF. This chain joins TRBV20-1 and TRBJ1-1, with a tentative D call TRBD1 (6 bases). Germline V gives CDR1 DFQATT, CDR2 SNEGSKA (reference sequence). The CDR3 spans 12 residues. The V end lost 0 bases, the J end lost 8 bases, and 10 bases lay between the germline ends.

The rearrangement links TRBV7-2 to TRBJ2-7, with 7 bases lining up with TRBD1. V lost 0 bases to trimming and J lost 6 bases; unmatched junction nucleotides: 8. Germline V gene lookup returns CDR1 SGHTA and CDR2 FQGNSA. The CDR3 runs 15 residues. DNA of the CDR3: TGTGCCAGCAGCTTAGCAGGGACAGCTCCTTCCGAGCAGTACTTC. Translating it yields CASSLAGTAPSEQYF.

The V gene is TRBV12-3 or TRBV12-4, the J gene TRBJ2-2, with TRBD1 identical over 9 bases. V was clipped by 4 bases and J by 4 bases; unmatched bases: 4. This CDR3 contains 15 residues. This CDR3 reads CASSSGTGSTGELFF. CDR3 nucleotide sequence: TGTGCCAGCAGTTCCGGGACAGGGTCCACCGGGGAGCTGTTTTTT.

This clonotype appeared a few times. The chain joins TRBV7-6 to TRBJ2-3, with a weak D call TRBD2 (5 bases). CDR3 length equals 16 residues. V lost 6 bases, J lost 4 bases, and 20 bases lay in between. CDR1 and CDR2 (germline): SGHVS, FNYEAQ. CDR3 sequence reads: CASSRGLGIPADTQYF. CDR3 nucleotides: TGTGCCAGCAGTCGCGGACTCGGCATACCTGCAGATACGCAGTATTTT. The whole variable domain, remainder taken from reference TRBV7-6 and TRBJ2-3, is GAGVSQSPRYKVTKRGQDVALRCDPISGHVSLYWYRQALGQGPEFLTYFNYEAQQDKSGLPNDRFSAERPEGSISTLTIQRTEQRDSAMYRCASSRGLGIPADTQYFGPGTRLTVL.